This note documents a single T cell receptor (beta chain) sequence. There is no known antigen for this receptor. Base qualities are not at hand, and no much larger clone is one base apart. CDR1 and CDR2 are drawn from the germline V gene: SQVTM, ANQGSEA. The CDR3 sequence holds 11 residues, the cysteine and phenylalanine included. Just the 33-base CDR3 DNA is kept, in frame starting at base 1. V is reduced by 7 bases and J by 7 bases, leaving a spacing of 10 bases between them. Each sample was amplified as two independent genomic DNA replicates: approximately 450 ng for blood and about 1.4 ug for tumor or normal breast. Following the manufacturer's instructions, the ImmunoSeq Intro kit was used to carry out TCRB sequencing on genomic DNA. The multiplex PCR ran for 30 to 40 cycles using proprietary primers and spike-in control sequences for absolute quantification. Single-end 150-bp reads were used to sequence an 87-bp fragment spanning the CDR3 plus the flanking V and J genes. Each lane of an Illumina MiSeq using version 3.0 chemistry carried seven multiplexed samples, with two replicates per sample. The authors processed their data as follows. The vendor's proprietary pipeline handled the raw data processing, merging both replicates into a single result for each sample. Productive rearrangements sharing the V-gene family, CDR3 amino acid sequence and J-gene segment were defined as clonotypes. Clonality was computed as 1 minus the normalized Shannon entropy (Pielou evenness) of TCRB abundances. To estimate T cell density, the total number of templates was divided by the number of input cells, which was inferred from the amount of DNA input. Recon with default parameters was used to estimate total repertoire diversity and clonality. A clonotype counted as tumor-enriched if its abundance in tumor exceeded 0.1% and was at least 32-fold higher than its abundance in normal breast. The table was pulled from immuneACCESS by TCRdb, which kept in-frame rearrangements only. Such tables lose some clones; where checked, under half of the loss comes from unresolved V genes, and the rest has no known cause. V and J calls and clone size are given by that table; D and trimming were obtained from the DNA. In this sample the table shows about 72,000 clones, 65% to 80% of which occur a single time. The ten biggest clones cover 3.5% of the sample.

This record belongs to a study of early stage breast cancer tumors (dated by TCRdb to 2017 to 2019). Turning to the overall study: Of the roughly 17 invasive breast tumors, twelve were found to be estrogen receptor-positive, progesterone receptor-positive and HER2-negative. The average read coverage per sample was roughly 9.6-fold. Of the approximately twelve ER+/PR+/HER2- tumors, eight were classified as invasive ductal carcinomas and four as invasive lobular carcinomas. The samples as a whole yielded under 3,500,000 detected templates, corresponding to 900,000 to 1,100,000 unique clonotypes.

Study-level results and caveats: Tumors showed about 2.5-fold higher T cell density and higher clonality than adjacent normal breast tissue. Repertoires from blood and normal breast were more alike than repertoires from blood and tumor, and in about 85% of the 16 patients, comparing each tissue with blood separated tumor from normal. Bulk genomic DNA sequencing of unsorted cells missed chain pairing and functional markers such as CD4, CD8 and FOXP3. Enriched TCRB sequences shared across patients were mostly commonly generated sequences, unlikely to play an important role in the tumor microenvironment. Analysis by tumor subtype was prevented by the small cohort size.

The study profiled bulk TCR beta-chain repertoires in matched peripheral blood, tumor and adjacent normal breast tissue taken from fewer than 20 patients with early-stage breast cancer. Before surgery, roughly 4.5-11 mL of whole blood was collected into EDTA tubes and then processed within 2 hours. Ficoll-Paque centrifugation in SepMate-50 tubes was used to isolate peripheral blood mononuclear cells. For storage in liquid nitrogen, PBMCs were cryopreserved as aliquots of roughly 1.8 to 4 million cells in about 90% FBS with 10% DMSO. The Qiagen AllPrep DNA/RNA Mini kit was used to extract genomic DNA.

In this chain, TRBV29-1 is recombined with TRBJ2-2; TRBD2 is a possible D gene, resting on 6 matching bases. The sample taken for sequencing was blood. The TCR sequence derives from a person aged 55 to 70 with breast cancer. The CDR3 reads CSAGLYGELFF. DNA sequence: TGCAGCGCCGGACTATACGGGGAGCTGTTTTTT.